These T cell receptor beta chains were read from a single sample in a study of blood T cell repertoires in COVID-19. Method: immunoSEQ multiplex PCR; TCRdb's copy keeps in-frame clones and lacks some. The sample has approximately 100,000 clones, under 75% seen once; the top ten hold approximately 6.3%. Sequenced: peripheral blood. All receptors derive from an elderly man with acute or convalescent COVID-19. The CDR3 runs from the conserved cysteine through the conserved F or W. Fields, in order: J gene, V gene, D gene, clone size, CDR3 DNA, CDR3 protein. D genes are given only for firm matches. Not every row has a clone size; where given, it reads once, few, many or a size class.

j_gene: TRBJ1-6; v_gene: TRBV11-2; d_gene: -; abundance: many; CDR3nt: TGTGCCAGCAGCTTAGACAGCCAGGTCTCACCCCTCCACTTT; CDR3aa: CASSLDSQVSPLHF
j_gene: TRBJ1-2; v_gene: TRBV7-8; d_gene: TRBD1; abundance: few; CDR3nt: TGTGCCAGCAGCCCTTTATCCGCAGGGGGGAATAACTATGGCTACACCTTC; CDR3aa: CASSPLSAGGNNYGYTF
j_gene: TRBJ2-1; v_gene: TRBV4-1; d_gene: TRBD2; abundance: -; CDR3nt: TGCGCCAGCAGCCAAGAAAAAGTGACTAGCGGGATAGGGTCCTACAATGAGCAGTTCTTC; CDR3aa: CASSQEKVTSGIGSYNEQFF
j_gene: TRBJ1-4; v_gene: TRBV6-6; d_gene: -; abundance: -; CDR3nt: TGTGCCAGCAGCCGACCATCTGAAAAACTGTTTTTT; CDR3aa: CASSRPSEKLFF
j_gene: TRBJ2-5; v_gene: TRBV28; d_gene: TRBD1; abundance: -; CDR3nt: TGTGCCAGCAGTAGTACTGGACAGGGATTGTCCCAGTACTTC; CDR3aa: CASSSTGQGLSQYF
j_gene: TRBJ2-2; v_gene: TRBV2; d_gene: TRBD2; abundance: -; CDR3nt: TGTGCCAGCAGAGCTAGCGGGGCGAACACCGGGGAGCTGTTTTTT; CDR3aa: CASRASGANTGELFF
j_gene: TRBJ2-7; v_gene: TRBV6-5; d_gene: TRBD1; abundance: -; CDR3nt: TGTGCCAGCAGTTACTTTTTTCAGGGGGAGCGCTACGAGCAGTACTTC; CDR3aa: CASSYFFQGERYEQYF
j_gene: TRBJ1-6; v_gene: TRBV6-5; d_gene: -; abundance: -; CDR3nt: TGTGCCACTCAACGGGGCGGGGGGATATATTCACCCCTCCACTTT; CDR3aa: CATQRGGGIYSPLHF
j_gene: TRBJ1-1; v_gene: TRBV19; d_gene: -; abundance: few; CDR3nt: TGTGCCAGTAGTACTTCTTACGGGGTCACTGAAGCTTTCTTT; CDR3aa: CASSTSYGVTEAFF
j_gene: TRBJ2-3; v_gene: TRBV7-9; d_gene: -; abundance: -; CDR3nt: TGTGCCAGCAGCCCAGTAGGGGCGGCTAGCACAGATACGCAGTATTTT; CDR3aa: CASSPVGAASTDTQYF
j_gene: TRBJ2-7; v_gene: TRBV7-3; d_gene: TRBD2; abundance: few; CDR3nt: TGTGCCAGCAGCTGGAGGGAGGGAGGAGAGCAGTACTTC; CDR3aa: CASSWREGGEQYF
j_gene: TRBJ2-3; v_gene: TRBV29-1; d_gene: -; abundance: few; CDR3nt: TGCAGCGCCGAGGTTCGCGGCACAGATACGCAGTATTTT; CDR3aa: CSAEVRGTDTQYF
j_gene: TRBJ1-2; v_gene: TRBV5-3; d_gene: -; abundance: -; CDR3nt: TGTGCCAGAAGCTTCGAGAACCACTATGGCTACACCTTC; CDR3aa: CARSFENHYGYTF
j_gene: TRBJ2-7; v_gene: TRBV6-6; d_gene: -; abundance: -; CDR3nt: TGTGCCAGCAGTTACCTAGACAGGAGCTCCTACGAGCAGTACTTC; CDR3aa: CASSYLDRSSYEQYF
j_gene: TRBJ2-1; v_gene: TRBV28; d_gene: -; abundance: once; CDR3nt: TGTGCCAGCAGTCCAAGACTTTTTCTGAGCTCCTACAATGAGCAGTTCTTC; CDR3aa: CASSPRLFLSSYNEQFF
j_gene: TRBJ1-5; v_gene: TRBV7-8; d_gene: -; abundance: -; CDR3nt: TGTGCCAGCAGCCCCCAGTCCGACAGGAATCAGCCCCAGCATTTT; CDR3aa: CASSPQSDRNQPQHF
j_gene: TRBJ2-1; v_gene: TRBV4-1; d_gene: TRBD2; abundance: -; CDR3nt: TGCGCCAGCAGCCAGGGACTAGCGGTCCCGAGCTCCTACAATGAGCAGTTCTTC; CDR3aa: CASSQGLAVPSSYNEQFF
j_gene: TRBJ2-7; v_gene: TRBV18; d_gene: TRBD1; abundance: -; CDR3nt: TGTGCCAGCTCCTCGTCGGGACAGGGACTCTACGAGCAGTACTTC; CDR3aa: CASSSSGQGLYEQYF
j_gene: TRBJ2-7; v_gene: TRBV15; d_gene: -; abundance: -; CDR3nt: TGTGCCACCAGCAGAGAAACTTTCGGTGACTACTACGAGCAGTACTTC; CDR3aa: CATSRETFGDYYEQYF
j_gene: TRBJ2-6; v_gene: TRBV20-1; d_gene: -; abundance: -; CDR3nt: TGCAGTGCTAGTTTGGGACTCATTACTGGGGCCAACGTCCTGACTTTC; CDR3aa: CSASLGLITGANVLTF
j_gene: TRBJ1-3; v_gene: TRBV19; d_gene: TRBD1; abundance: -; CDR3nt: TGTGCCAGTAGTTGGGGACAGCTCATCTCTGGAAACACCATATATTTT; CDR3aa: CASSWGQLISGNTIYF
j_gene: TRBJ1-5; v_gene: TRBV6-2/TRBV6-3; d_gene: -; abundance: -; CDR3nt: TGTGCCAGCAGTTACTCCCGGGAGCCCCAGCATTTT; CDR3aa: CASSYSREPQHF
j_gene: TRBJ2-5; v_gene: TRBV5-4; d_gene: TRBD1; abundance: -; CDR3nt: TGTGCCAGCAGCTTGACGGACAGGGTAGAGACCCAGTACTTC; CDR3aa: CASSLTDRVETQYF
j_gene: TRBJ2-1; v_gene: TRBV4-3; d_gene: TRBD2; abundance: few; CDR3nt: TGCGCCAGCAGCCAAGTTAGCGGGGGGCACAATGAGCAGTTCTTC; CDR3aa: CASSQVSGGHNEQFF
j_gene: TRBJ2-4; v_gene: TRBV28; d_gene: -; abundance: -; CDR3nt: TGTGCCAGCAGTCTAAAATTTGCCGAATCCAATGCCAAAAACATTCAGTACTTC; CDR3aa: CASSLKFAESNAKNIQYF
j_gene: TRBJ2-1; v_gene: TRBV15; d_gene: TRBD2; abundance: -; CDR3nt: TGTGCCACCAGCAGAGATCGGGGACTAGCGGCGTACAATGAGCAGTTCTTC; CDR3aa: CATSRDRGLAAYNEQFF
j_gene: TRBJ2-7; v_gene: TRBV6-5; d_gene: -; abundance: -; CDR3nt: TGTGCCAGCAGCCGTGCGCTAGCGTCGACCTACGAGCAGTACTTC; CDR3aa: CASSRALASTYEQYF
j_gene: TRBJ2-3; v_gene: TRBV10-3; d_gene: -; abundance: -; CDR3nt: TGTGCCATCAGTGGCGGGGCGACAGATACGCAGTATTTT; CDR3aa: CAISGGATDTQYF
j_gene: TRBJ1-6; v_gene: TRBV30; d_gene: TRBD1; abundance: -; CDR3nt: TGTGCCTCCAGGGACAGGGACAATTCACCCCTCCACTTT; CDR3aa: CASRDRDNSPLHF
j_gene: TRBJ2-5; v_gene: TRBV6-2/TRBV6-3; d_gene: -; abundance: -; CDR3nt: TGTGCCAGCAGTCTTTTACTAAATGGGGCTCAAGAGACCCAGTACTTC; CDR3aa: CASSLLLNGAQETQYF
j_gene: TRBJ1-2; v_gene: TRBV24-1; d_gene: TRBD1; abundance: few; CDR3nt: TGTGCCACCAGTGATCCCCGGGACAGGGCCCGGGGGTTCTATGGCTACACCTTC; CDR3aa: CATSDPRDRARGFYGYTF
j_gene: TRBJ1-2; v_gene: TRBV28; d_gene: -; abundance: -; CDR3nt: TGTGCCAGCAGTTTAGGGGATGGTGGAGGGCTCTATGGCTACACCTTC; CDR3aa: CASSLGDGGGLYGYTF
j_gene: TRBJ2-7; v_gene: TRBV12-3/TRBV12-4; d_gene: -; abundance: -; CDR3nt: TGTGCCAGCAGTCTAATTAGCAGCGAGCAGTACTTC; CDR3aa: CASSLISSEQYF
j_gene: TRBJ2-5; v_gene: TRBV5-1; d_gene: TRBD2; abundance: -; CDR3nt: TGCGCCAGCAGCAGGGGAGGGAGAGAGACCCAGTACTTC; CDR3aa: CASSRGGRETQYF
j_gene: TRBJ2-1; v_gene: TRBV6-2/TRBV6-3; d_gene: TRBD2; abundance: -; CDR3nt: TGTGCCAGCAGTTATCGACTAGCGGGAGGGCCTCAAGAGCAGTTCTTC; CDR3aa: CASSYRLAGGPQEQFF
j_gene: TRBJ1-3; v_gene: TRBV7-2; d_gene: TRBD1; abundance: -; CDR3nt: TGTGCCAGCGGTACAGGGGGGGGAAACACCATATATTTT; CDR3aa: CASGTGGGNTIYF